This TCR beta chain originates from a study of blood T cell repertoires in COVID-19. Across the whole study: Researchers got acute and convalescent COVID-19 samples from the United States, Italy and Spain.

The repertoire was sequenced with immunoSEQ multiplex PCR; TCRdb's copy has only in-frame clones and lacks some. Seen here are about half a million clones, roughly 85% observed once, and the top ten hold under 4%. CDR1 is LNHNV, CDR2 YYDKDF, per germline (reference sequence). V lost 5 bases to trimming and J lost 8 bases, with 7 bases between them. This CDR3 is built from 11 residues. The sequenced sample was peripheral blood. The receptor was derived from a human donor in a cohort sampled during active COVID-19. The chain employs TRBV15 and TRBJ2-1; perhaps TRBD2 as D (5 bases). The CDR3 loop reads CATSVRDEQFF. CDR3 coding DNA: TGTGCCACCAGCGTGAGGGATGAGCAGTTCTTC.